One and the same sample provided the 15 T cell receptor beta chains below, sequenced in a study of early T cells in non-severe SARS-CoV-2 infection. TCRdb reprocessed the 5' RACE reads with MiXCR, giving one entry per CDR3 protein. The profile shows tens of thousands of distinct CDR3 sequences, 5.5% to 7% of them singletons. The source material was whole blood, sampled at baseline. These receptors were obtained from an adult who was a healthcare worker with PCR-confirmed SARS-CoV-2 infection or an uninfected control (not recorded which).

This clonotype appeared many times. The gene calls are TRBV2 and TRBJ1-1, with D uncertain. V shed 7 bases and J shed 6 bases, with 12 bases lying between them. The CDR3 sequence is 12 residues long. CDR1 is SNHLY, CDR2 FYNNEI, per germline. The CDR3 region has the DNA TGTGCCAGCATGAACGACGTTGCTGAAGCTTTCTTT. The encoded protein is CASMNDVAEAFF.

This rearrangement joins TRBV10-2 to TRBJ2-1, with D perhaps TRBD2 (6 bases). Per the germline V gene, CDR1 is WSHSY and CDR2 is SAAADI. The CDR3 totals 14 residues. V shed 9 bases and J shed 7 bases, with 19 bases lying between them. For the CDR3, the DNA is TGCGCCAGTCGTCTTGTAGCGGCACCTAATGAGCAGTTCTTC. Protein: CASRLVAAPNEQFF.

The table lists this clonotype with many counts. The CDR3 coding sequence is TGTGCCACCAGCAACTCGTACGGGTTTCGAGGCAGCTCCTATAATTCACCCCTCCACTTT. Protein: CATSNSYGFRGSSYNSPLHF. V is TRBV15 and J is TRBJ1-6; no definite D call. Germline CDR1 is LNHNV and CDR2 is YYDKDF (reference sequence). This CDR3 region has 20 residues. The ends were cut back, 4 bases at V and 0 bases at J, with 22 bases in the middle.

This clonotype was seen at least ten times. In nucleotides, the CDR3 is TGCGCCAGCAGGATGGCTAGCGGGGGACAAGAGACCCAGTACTTC. It encodes CASRMASGGQETQYF. The chain recombines TRBV5-1 with TRBJ2-5; 10 bases agree with TRBD2. The CDR3 totals 15 residues. J lost 2 bases, V lost 5 bases, and 6 bases had no gene match. Germline-derived CDR1 and CDR2 are SGHRS and YFSETQ.

This clonotype was recorded many times. The chain uses TRBV12-3 or TRBV12-4 and TRBJ2-3; maybe TRBD2 (5 bases). Between the trimmed V and J ends, which lost 9 bases and 8 bases, there was a span of 24 bases. There are 15 residues in the CDR3. In DNA, the CDR3 is TGTGCCAGTTGTAGAGGACTCCTCGGGTCACGTACGCAGTATTTT. It codes for CASCRGLLGSRTQYF.

The table lists this clonotype with many counts. Germline and junction disagree at one end, which may indicate a read error. The gene calls are TRBV7-2 and TRBJ2-3; 10 nucleotides agree with TRBD2. The CDR3 covers 14 residues. Germline V lookup: CDR1 SGHTA, CDR2 FQGNSA. The CDR3 reads CASSLAGARDTQYF. The CDR3 DNA follows: TGTGCCAGCAGCCTAGCGGGGGCCCGGGATACGCAGTATTTT. Drawing the rest from reference TRBV7-2 and TRBJ2-3, the complete variable domain is GAGVSQSPSNKVTEKGKDVELRCDPISGHTALYWYRQSLGQGLEFLIYFQGNSAPDKSGLPSDRFSAERTGGSVSTLTIQRTQQEDSAVYLCASSLAGARDTQYFGPGTRLTVL.

This clonotype was counted at least ten times. The chain joins TRBV6-5 to TRBJ2-1, with unresolved D. The CDR3 extends over 12 amino acids. Germline CDR1 is MNHEY and CDR2 is SVGAGI. V lost 8 bases and J lost 3, with 8 bases in between. The CDR3 region has the DNA TGTGCCAGCGGACGTTACTACAATGAGCAGTTCTTC. Protein product: CASGRYYNEQFF.

In its sample, this clonotype was seen many times. The chain recombines TRBV15 with TRBJ1-5; D possibly corresponds to TRBD1 (6 bases). CDR1 and CDR2 (germline): LNHNV, YYDKDF (reference sequence). This CDR3 is 13 amino acids long. Trimming removed 5 bases at V and 7 bases at J, with 12 bases between. The CDR3 DNA reads TGTGCCACCAGCCCCTCTGGGGGCCAGCCCCAGCATTTT. Amino acid sequence: CATSPSGGQPQHF.

This clonotype was seen many times. The rearrangement joins TRBV6-5 to TRBJ2-3; weak D call: TRBD1 (6 bases). Between the trimmed V and J ends, which lost 5 bases and 5 bases, there was a span of 20 bases. The CDR3 loop spans 16 amino acids. The germline gives CDR1 MNHEY, CDR2 SVGAGI. CDR3 sequence: CASSPDIPTGGDTQYF. CDR3 DNA sequence: TGTGCCAGCAGTCCCGATATTCCGACAGGCGGAGATACGCAGTATTTT.

This clonotype was counted at least ten times. The chain joins TRBV27 to TRBJ1-6, with D unresolved. In germline, CDR1 is MNHEY, CDR2 SMNVEV (reference sequence). CDR3 length equals 12 residues. Between the trimmed V and J ends, which lost 2 bases and 8 bases, there was a span of 4 bases. CDR3 bases: TGTGCCAGCAGTTTAGGGTATTCACCCCTCCACTTT. Its translation: CASSLGYSPLHF.

This clonotype was counted many times. This chain uses TRBV11-3 with TRBJ2-7; 11 bases align to TRBD2. V lost 5 bases, J lost 2 bases, and 5 bases stayed unmatched. Germline V gene lookup returns CDR1 SGHNT and CDR2 YENEEA. CDR3 length equals 15 residues. The CDR3 is CASSPGLAETYEQYF. In DNA form, the CDR3 reads TGTGCCAGCAGCCCGGGACTAGCGGAAACCTACGAGCAGTACTTC.

This clonotype was detected many times. The chain recombines TRBV18 with TRBJ2-5; no definite D call. The V end was cut by 0 bases, the J end by 2 bases, with 7 bases between. CDR1 KGHSH and CDR2 LQKENI come from the germline V gene. The CDR3 contains 14 residues. In nucleotides, the CDR3 is TGTGCCAGCTCACCACCCGGACGACAAGAGACCCAGTACTTC. Translating it yields CASSPPGRQETQYF.

This clonotype came up many times. This chain uses TRBV7-2 with TRBJ2-7, with D uncertain. Trimming stripped 8 bases from V and 1 base from J, with 9 bases between. The germline CDR1 and CDR2 sequences are SGHTA and FQGNSA. The CDR3 extends over 12 amino acids. The CDR3 region is CASGRQSYEQYF. DNA for the CDR3: TGTGCCAGCGGACGGCAATCCTACGAGCAGTACTTC.

This clonotype occurred many times. This chain uses TRBV10-3 with TRBJ2-2; 7 nucleotides align to TRBD1. The germline CDR1 and CDR2 sequences are ENHRY and SYGVKD. V trimming: 5 bases; J trimming: 2 bases; junction bases outside the gene matches: 11. This CDR3 spans 17 amino acids. The DNA of the CDR3 is TGTGCCATCAGTTCCCCCGGGACAGCAACCAACACCGGGGAGCTGTTTTTT. Protein: CAISSPGTATNTGELFF.

This clonotype was seen repeatedly, ten times or more. The rearrangement links TRBV12-3 or TRBV12-4 to TRBJ2-1; possibly TRBD1 or TRBD2 for D (6 bases each). The ends were cut back, 8 bases at V and 2 bases at J, with 25 bases in the middle. There are 18 residues in the CDR3. This CDR3 is CASSYLSGAGYTYNEQFF. The CDR3 DNA follows: TGTGCCAGCTCGTACCTCTCGGGGGCAGGGTACACCTACAATGAGCAGTTCTTC.